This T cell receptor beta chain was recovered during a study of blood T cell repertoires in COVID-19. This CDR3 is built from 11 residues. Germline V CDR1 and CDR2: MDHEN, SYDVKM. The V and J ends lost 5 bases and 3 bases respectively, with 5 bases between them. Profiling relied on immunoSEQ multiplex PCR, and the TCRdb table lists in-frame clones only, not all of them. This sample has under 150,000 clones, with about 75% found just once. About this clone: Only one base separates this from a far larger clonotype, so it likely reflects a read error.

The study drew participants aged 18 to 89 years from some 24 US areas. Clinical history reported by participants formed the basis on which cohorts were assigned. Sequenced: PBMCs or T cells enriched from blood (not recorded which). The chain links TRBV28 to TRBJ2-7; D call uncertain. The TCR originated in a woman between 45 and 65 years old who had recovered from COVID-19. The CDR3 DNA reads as TGTGCCAGCAGTACCTACTACGAGCAGTACTTC. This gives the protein CASSTYYEQYF.